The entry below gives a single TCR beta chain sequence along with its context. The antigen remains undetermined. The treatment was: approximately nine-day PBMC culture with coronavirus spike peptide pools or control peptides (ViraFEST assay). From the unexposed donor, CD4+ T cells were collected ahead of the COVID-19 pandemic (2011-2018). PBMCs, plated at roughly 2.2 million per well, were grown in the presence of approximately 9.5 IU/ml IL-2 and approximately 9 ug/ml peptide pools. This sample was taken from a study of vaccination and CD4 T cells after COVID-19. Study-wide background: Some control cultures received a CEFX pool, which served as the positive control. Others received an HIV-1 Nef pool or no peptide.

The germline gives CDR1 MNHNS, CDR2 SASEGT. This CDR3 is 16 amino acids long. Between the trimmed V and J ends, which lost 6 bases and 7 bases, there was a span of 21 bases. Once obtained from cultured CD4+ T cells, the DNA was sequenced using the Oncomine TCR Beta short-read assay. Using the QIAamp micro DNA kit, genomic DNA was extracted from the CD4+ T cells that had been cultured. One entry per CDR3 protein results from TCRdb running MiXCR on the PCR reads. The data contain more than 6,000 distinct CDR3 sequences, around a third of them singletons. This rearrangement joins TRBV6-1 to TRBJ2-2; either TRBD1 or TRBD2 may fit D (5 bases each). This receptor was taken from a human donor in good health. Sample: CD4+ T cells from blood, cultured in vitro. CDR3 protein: CASRRDLPRFGGELFF. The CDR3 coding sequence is TGTGCCAGCAGGAGGGACCTGCCCCGTTTTGGCGGGGAGCTGTTTTTT.